Each of the 20 T cell receptor beta chains below was sequenced from the same sample in a study of T cell changes during pregnancy in multiple sclerosis (dated by TCRdb to the late 2010s). The library came from the immunoSEQ multiplex PCR assay. TCRdb carries this immuneACCESS record with in-frame sequences only. Its versions omit some clonotypes, under half of them owing to an unresolved V gene in the studies checked, with the rest unexplained. This sample comprises 35,000 to 40,000 clones, 88% of them detected only once. The top ten clonotypes cover 0.9% to 1.5% of the sample. Sequenced here: CD4+ T cells from peripheral blood mononuclear cells, sampled before pregnancy. The receptors shown here come from a female donor with multiple sclerosis, enrolled in a pregnancy study.

V gene TRBV5-1 combines with J gene TRBJ1-1; a possible D gene is TRBD1 (6 bases). Germline V lookup: CDR1 SGHRS, CDR2 YFSETQ. CDR3 length: 15 residues. The V end was cut by 0 bases, the J end by 2 bases, with 11 bases between. This CDR3 is CASSLEQGRNTEAFF. The CDR3 DNA reads TGCGCCAGCAGCTTGGAGCAGGGGCGAAACACTGAAGCTTTCTTT.

The chain joins TRBV15 to TRBJ1-4; TRBD1 matches at 7 bases. This CDR3 is built from 16 residues. In germline, CDR1 is LNHNV, CDR2 YYDKDF (reference sequence). The junction had 8 bases not matched to a gene; V was cut back by 1 base and J by 6 bases. CDR3 residues: CATSRGGTGTDEKLFF. The DNA for the CDR3 is TGTGCCACCAGCAGAGGGGGAACCGGGACAGATGAAAAACTGTTTTTT.

The chain has TRBV5-4 and TRBJ2-3; D perhaps matches TRBD1 (5 bases). The germline gives CDR1 SGHNT, CDR2 YYREEE (reference sequence). Trimming shortened V by 0 bases and J by 0 bases, and 8 bases separated the two germline ends. The CDR3 totals 15 residues. The CDR3 DNA follows: TGTGCCAGCAGCTTGGTAAGGGGTAGCACAGATACGCAGTATTTT. Amino acids: CASSLVRGSTDTQYF.

A remark on this clone: This sample includes further DNA sequences coding for the same CDR3. This rearrangement joins TRBV7-2 to TRBJ2-1, with 9 bases lining up with TRBD2. The trim removed 1 base at V and 4 bases at J, leaving 5 bases unmatched. The germline V gene has CDR1 SGHTA and CDR2 FQGNSA. This CDR3 spans 16 amino acids. CDR3 coding DNA: TGTGCCAGCAGCTTAGTTCGACTAGCGGTTTACAATGAGCAGTTCTTC. Residues: CASSLVRLAVYNEQFF.

This chain joins TRBV5-4 and TRBJ2-7, with TRBD2 matching over 11 bases. This CDR3 spans 16 amino acids. Per the germline V gene, CDR1 is SGHNT and CDR2 is YYREEE (reference sequence). V lost 2 bases, J lost 5 bases, and 9 bases stayed unmatched. Here the CDR3 reads CASSLRLAGPDDEQYF. CDR3 DNA: TGTGCCAGCAGCTTAAGACTAGCGGGACCCGACGACGAGCAGTACTTC.

This sequence joins TRBV30 and TRBJ2-7; a weak D match, TRBD2 (5 bases). The CDR3 covers 13 residues. V was clipped by 0 bases and J by 2 bases, with 8 bases between them. Germline values: CDR1 GTSNPN, CDR2 SVGIG (reference sequence). In DNA, the CDR3 is TGTGCCTGGAGTGTTGGACTTCCCTACGAGCAGTACTTC. Residues: CAWSVGLPYEQYF.

The chain links TRBV5-1 to TRBJ2-5; 7 positions agree with TRBD1. V lost 0 bases, J lost 5 bases, and 10 bases stayed unmatched. Germline values: CDR1 SGHRS, CDR2 YFSETQ. This CDR3 spans 16 amino acids. The CDR3: CASSLVYRGDSETQYF. The DNA for the CDR3 is TGCGCCAGCAGCTTGGTATACAGGGGAGATAGCGAGACCCAGTACTTC.

This chain links TRBV6-1 with TRBJ2-1, with 10 positions matching TRBD2. Germline CDR1 MNHNS, CDR2 SASEGT. After removal of 6 bases from V and 9 bases from J, the junction contained 5 bases not matched to a gene. CDR3 size: 13 residues. CDR3: CASSPAGGLEQFF. Here the CDR3 DNA reads TGTGCCAGCAGCCCAGCGGGAGGGCTTGAGCAGTTCTTC.

This clone was recorded a few times. CDR3 sequence: CASSGEGQGGHGYTF. The CDR3 DNA follows: TGTGCCAGCAGCGGAGAGGGACAGGGTGGTCATGGCTACACCTTC. V usage is TRBV9 and J usage is TRBJ1-2; 9 nucleotides agree with TRBD1. The V and J ends lost 3 bases and 6 bases, in that order; junction bases with no gene match: 9. Germline-derived CDR1 and CDR2 are SGDLS and YYNGEE. This CDR3 region has 15 residues.

This clone is medium-sized (0.01 to 0.1%) in the sample. The rearrangement links TRBV11-2 to TRBJ2-7; D not certain. This CDR3 comprises 12 residues. Germline V lookup: CDR1 SGHAT, CDR2 FQNNGV. The ends were cut back, 2 bases at V and 6 bases at J, with 8 bases in the middle. CDR3 DNA sequence: TGTGCCAGCAGCTTATTACTCGTCGAGCAGTACTTC. Encoded protein: CASSLLLVEQYF.

CDR3 in amino acids: CASSLGTSGYRKGNEQFF. DNA for the CDR3: TGTGCCAGCAGCTTAGGGACTAGCGGGTACCGTAAGGGCAATGAGCAGTTCTTC. The chain is built from TRBV5-6 and TRBJ2-1, with 12 bases aligning to TRBD2. V trimming: 2 bases; J trimming: 6 bases; junction bases outside the gene matches: 12. There are 18 residues in the CDR3. CDR1 is SGHDT, CDR2 YYEEEE, per germline.

The chain is built from TRBV6-1 and TRBJ2-7; tentatively, D is TRBD1 (6 bases). CDR3 length: 12 residues. Trimming took off 1 base at V and 10 bases at J, with 11 bases between the two ends. Germline V gene data show CDR1 as MNHNS and CDR2 as SASEGT. The chain's CDR3 is CASSEDLRGQYF. For the CDR3, the DNA is TGTGCCAGCAGTGAAGACCTCAGGGGACAGTACTTC.

This clone was counted once. The V call is TRBV6-6, the J call TRBJ1-1; D remains ambiguous. Deletions cut 0 bases from V and 6 bases from J, with 8 bases between. Germline V gives CDR1 MNHNY, CDR2 SVGAGI (reference sequence). The CDR3 is made up of 13 amino acids. CDR3 sequence reads: CASSYSAGSEAFF. The DNA for the CDR3 is TGTGCCAGCAGTTACTCTGCCGGGTCTGAAGCTTTCTTT.

V and J are TRBV19 and TRBJ1-1, with 7 bases identical to TRBD1. CDR1 and CDR2 (germline): LNHDA, SQIVND (reference sequence). The CDR3 runs 15 residues. J was trimmed by 3 bases and V by 6 bases; bases with no gene match: 10. In DNA form, the CDR3 reads TGTGCCAGTAGCACAGGGGTGGATGTTGACACTGAAGCTTTCTTT. Amino acids: CASSTGVDVDTEAFF.

The V call is TRBV29-1, the J call TRBJ2-3; 15 bases map to TRBD2. CDR1 and CDR2 from the germline V gene are SQVTM and ANQGSEA. The CDR3 has 14 residues. Losses at the gene ends were 7 bases for V and 5 bases for J; bases not matched to a gene: 4. The CDR3 is CSAQGLAGGDTQYF. DNA for the CDR3: TGCAGCGCTCAGGGACTAGCGGGAGGAGATACGCAGTATTTT.

The rearrangement uses TRBV19 and TRBJ2-7; 7 bases align to TRBD2. Per germline, CDR1 LNHDA and CDR2 SQIVND (reference sequence). The trim removed 3 bases at V and 2 bases at J, leaving 7 bases unmatched. The CDR3 loop spans 15 amino acids. The CDR3 coding sequence is TGTGCCAGTAGTATCGCGGCTAGCGGACCCTACGAGCAGTACTTC. Encoded protein: CASSIAASGPYEQYF.

The V and J genes are TRBV7-2 and TRBJ2-1; possible D gene TRBD1, 6 bases. This CDR3 has 16 residues. Germline V gene data show CDR1 as SGHTA and CDR2 as FQGNSA. Trimming stripped 1 base from V and 5 bases from J, with 15 bases between. The CDR3 spells CASSLVAGAGDNEQFF. In DNA form, the CDR3 reads TGTGCCAGCAGCTTAGTTGCAGGGGCAGGGGACAATGAGCAGTTCTTC.

V and J are TRBV2 and TRBJ1-1; 7 bases line up with TRBD1. Germline assignment: CDR1 SNHLY and CDR2 FYNNEI. The CDR3 length is 13 residues. The V and J ends lost 10 bases and 0 bases, in that order; junction bases with no gene match: 5. DNA of the CDR3: TGTGCCAATGGACAGGTGATGAACACTGAAGCTTTCTTT. It encodes CANGQVMNTEAFF. Using reference TRBV2 and TRBJ1-1 for the parts outside the CDR3, the full variable domain is EPEVTQTPSHQVTQMGQEVILRCVPISNHLYFYWYRQILGQKVEFLVSFYNNEISEKSEIFDDQFSVERPDGSNFTLKIRSTKLEDSAMYFCANGQVMNTEAFFGQGTRLTVV.

The chain joins TRBV5-1 to TRBJ2-2; weak D call: TRBD2 (6 bases). The V end was cut by 3 bases, the J end by 5 bases, with 17 bases between. In germline, CDR1 is SGHRS, CDR2 YFSETQ. CDR3 size: 16 residues. The CDR3 sequence is CASSSGEERKTGELFF. The CDR3 coding sequence is TGCGCCAGCAGCTCGGGGGAGGAGAGAAAAACCGGGGAGCTGTTTTTT. Together with reference TRBV5-1 and TRBJ2-2, the CDR3 gives the full variable domain: KAGVTQTPRYLIKTRGQQVTLSCSPISGHRSVSWYQQTPGQGLQFLFEYFSETQRNKGNFPGRFSGRQFSNSRSEMNVSTLELGDSALYLCASSSGEERKTGELFFGEGSRLTVL.

The chain combines TRBV18 with TRBJ2-7; 8 bases map to TRBD1. V lost 6 bases to trimming and J lost 9 bases; unmatched junction nucleotides: 16. Germline loops: CDR1 KGHSH, CDR2 LQKENI. The CDR3 sequence is 15 residues long. The DNA for the CDR3 is TGTGCCAGCTCGCCGGGCAGGGGGCTCTCCGGAGGGCAGTACTTC. It translates to CASSPGRGLSGGQYF.